The 19 T cell receptor delta chains below all came from one sample that was sequenced in a study of Vδ1+ human thymocytes. Overall study findings and caveats: Thymic TRG and TRD repertoires appeared highly polyclonal.

Extracted RNA was reverse transcribed into cDNA. Multiplex PCR used pooled V-gene forward primers and a constant-region reverse primer to amplify CDR3s. TCRdb made new clone calls on the multiplex PCR reads using CATT. The sample records more than 50,000 delta-chain clones, over 13% being singletons. No antigen has been assigned to these receptors. Sequencing used Vdelta1+ gamma-delta thymocytes from the thymus. Documented subset: FACS-sorted CD3+ TCRalphabeta- TCRVdelta1+ TCRVdelta2- thymocytes. The receptor set was obtained from a girl under three years old who had congenital heart surgery.

The V call is TRDV1, the J call TRDJ1, with TRDD3 identical over 10 bases. This CDR3 comprises 21 residues. CDR1 is TSWWSYY and CDR2 is QGS in the germline V gene. The V gene end was trimmed by 0 bases and the J gene end by 0 bases; junction bases not matched to a gene: 16. CDR3 amino acids: CALGELSCTGGSPMNTDKLIF. For the CDR3, the DNA is TGTGCTCTTGGGGAACTATCTTGTACTGGGGGATCTCCAATGAACACCGATAAACTCATCTTT.

The J gene is TRDJ1, the V gene TRDV1, with TRDD3 matching over 9 bases. Trimming at V came to 4 bases and at J to 0 bases, leaving 9 bases not matched to a gene. Germline CDR1 is TSWWSYY and CDR2 is QGS. The CDR3 sequence is 17 residues long. The CDR3: CALGGSRGIQDTDKLIF. The CDR3 nucleotides read TGTGCTCTTGGGGGATCGCGGGGGATACAAGACACCGATAAACTCATCTTT.

This clone was counted a single time. J gene TRDJ1 was identified, but the V gene was not called. The CDR3 has 10 amino acids. The CDR3, as DNA: TGTTCTGTCAAGTGGGATAAACTCATCTTT. Amino acid sequence: CSVKWDKLIF.

The sample holds a few counts of this clone. This chain joins TRDV1 and TRDJ1; 7 positions match TRDD3. V shed 1 base, J shed 6 bases, and the junction held 8 bases outside the gene matches. CDR1 is TSWWSYY and CDR2 is QGS in the germline V gene. CDR3 size: 15 residues. The CDR3 bases are TGTGCTCTTGGGGAACGCGGGTGGGGGAGTTATAAACTCATCTTT. It encodes CALGERGWGSYKLIF.

The chain is built from TRDV1 and TRDJ1, with a tentative D call TRDD3 (5 bases). This CDR3 has 15 residues. Germline V lookup: CDR1 TSWWSYY, CDR2 QGS. The V gene lost 5 bases and the J gene lost 0 bases, with 13 bases spanning the gap. The CDR3 DNA sequence: TGTGCTCTTGGGCCCTTAGGGGGGGACACCGATAAACTCATCTTT. Translation: CALGPLGGDTDKLIF.

As concerns this clone: It is unclear where the CDR3 begins or ends on the DNA, so no DNA is shown, and the CDR3 is as TCRdb lists it. The chain recombines TRAV29/DV5 with TRDJ1; TRDD3 is the table's D call, not checked against the DNA. The germline CDR1 and CDR2 sequences are NSMFDY and ISSIKDK. With termini counted, the CDR3 has 23 amino acids. The CDR3 sequence: CSVLLCRWWEGDTRPQSTDKLIF.

The rearrangement joins TRDV1 to TRDJ1, with D possibly matching TRDD3 (6 bases). This CDR3 comprises 17 residues. Germline V gene data show CDR1 as TSWWSYY and CDR2 as QGS. Trimming pared 0 bases from V and 2 bases from J, leaving 16 bases between. CDR3 sequence (DNA): TGTGCTCTTGGGGAACTTACCCCTACTGGGAGGACCGATAAACTCATCTTT. Its translation is CALGELTPTGRTDKLIF.

In this sample, this clone turned up a few times. This chain uses TRDV1 with TRDJ1; 7 nucleotides line up with TRDD3. The CDR3 is 19 residues long. V lost 5 bases and J lost 0; bases outside the gene matches: 18. The germline CDR1 and CDR2 sequences are TSWWSYY and QGS. The chain's CDR3 is CALGILLAGYRVHTDKLIF. The CDR3 DNA reads TGTGCTCTTGGGATCCTTCTAGCGGGATACAGGGTACACACCGATAAACTCATCTTT.

V gene TRDV1 combines with J gene TRDJ1; 7 positions match TRDD3. Germline CDR1 reads TSWWSYY; CDR2 reads QGS. The CDR3 loop spans 20 amino acids. With V trimmed by 0 bases and J by 2 bases, 18 bases remained unmatched. CDR3 protein: CALGELALALGGGKTDKLIF. The CDR3 DNA follows: TGTGCTCTTGGGGAACTAGCCCTAGCCCTTGGTGGGGGAAAGACCGATAAACTCATCTTT.

On this clone itself: Other DNA sequences in this specimen translate into the identical CDR3. The chain uses TRDV1 and TRDJ1, with D possibly matching TRDD2 (5 bases). The CDR3 has 16 amino acids. Trimming took 0 bases from V and 0 from J, leaving 11 bases between them. The germline V gene has CDR1 TSWWSYY and CDR2 QGS. CDR3 DNA sequence: TGTGCTCTTGGGGAACTGTCCTTCTCGTACACCGATAAACTCATCTTT. Protein: CALGELSFSYTDKLIF.

This clone has just a few counts. V and J are TRDV2 and TRDJ1; 11 bases map to TRDD3. The V gene end was trimmed by 2 bases and the J gene end by 1 base; junction bases not matched to a gene: 2. This CDR3 region has 15 residues. Germline V gives CDR1 GEAIGNYY, CDR2 EKD. The CDR3 DNA follows: TGTGCCTGTGACAACTGGGGGATAAGCACCGATAAACTCATCTTT. Protein product: CACDNWGISTDKLIF.

The rearrangement links TRDV1 to TRDJ1; TRDD3 might be the D (5 bases). CDR1 and CDR2 from the germline V gene are TSWWSYY and QGS. The CDR3 loop spans 19 amino acids. The V end was cut by 2 bases, the J end by 0 bases, with 22 bases between. The CDR3 loop reads CALGEGPIPGRPYTDKLIF. DNA for the CDR3: TGTGCTCTTGGGGAAGGACCTATCCCGGGGAGACCGTACACCGATAAACTCATCTTT.

In its sample, this clone was seen a few times. The chain joins TRDV1 to TRDJ1, with TRDD3 identical over 7 bases. J lost 2 bases, V lost 2 bases, and 17 bases had no gene match. This CDR3 spans 19 amino acids. Looked up from germline, CDR1 is TSWWSYY and CDR2 is QGS. The CDR3 loop is CALGEGFLHWGPRTDKLIF. Here the CDR3 DNA reads TGTGCTCTTGGGGAAGGTTTCCTCCACTGGGGTCCGAGGACCGATAAACTCATCTTT.

This clone was found a few times. The chain carries TRDV1 and TRDJ1; 9 bases align to TRDD2. V gave up 3 bases and J gave up 2 bases; unmatched junction bases: 28. Germline CDR1 and CDR2: TSWWSYY and QGS. The CDR3 runs to 23 residues. The CDR3 sequence is CALGDPETPSYHSYWGYTDKLIF. The CDR3 coding sequence is TGTGCTCTTGGGGACCCCGAAACACCTTCCTACCATAGTTACTGGGGTTATACCGATAAACTCATCTTT.

This clone has a handful of counts. V usage is TRDV1 and J usage is TRDJ1, with TRDD3 identical over 12 bases. Per the germline V gene, CDR1 is TSWWSYY and CDR2 is QGS. The CDR3 loop spans 19 amino acids. J lost 6 bases, V lost 0 bases, and 14 bases had no gene match. The CDR3 sequence is CALGELSATGGYNQHKLIF. The CDR3 DNA sequence: TGTGCTCTTGGGGAACTGTCCGCCACTGGGGGATACAACCAGCATAAACTCATCTTT.

In its sample, this clone was seen a few times. This chain joins TRDV1 and TRDJ1; D uncertain. Per the germline V gene, CDR1 is TSWWSYY and CDR2 is QGS. The V end was cut by 3 bases, the J end by 2 bases, with 16 bases between. The CDR3 length is 16 residues. CDR3 DNA: TGTGCTCTTGGGGATTCTCTTTCCGCTCGAACCGATAAACTCATCTTT. This translates into CALGDSLSARTDKLIF.

This clone was seen a handful of times. The chain has TRDV1 and TRDJ1; 8 bases align to TRDD2. Germline V CDR1 and CDR2: TSWWSYY, QGS. The CDR3 contains 19 residues. V was pared by 0 bases and J by 5 bases, with 17 bases of the junction left unmatched. The CDR3 DNA reads as TGTGCTCTTGGGGAACTTGCTTCCTACGTGAATCAACACCCTGATAAACTCATCTTT. As protein: CALGELASYVNQHPDKLIF.

The chain is built from TRDV1 and TRDJ1; 8 bases are a match to TRDD3. V lost 0 bases, J lost 6 bases, and 18 bases stayed unmatched. The CDR3 loop spans 19 amino acids. The germline V gene has CDR1 TSWWSYY and CDR2 QGS. CDR3 in DNA: TGTGCTCTTGGGGAACTCACCCCCTCCAACCCACTGGGGGGTAATAAACTCATCTTT. Its protein is CALGELTPSNPLGGNKLIF.

The rearrangement uses TRDV1 and TRDJ1; maybe TRDD3 (6 bases). Trimming left V 0 bases short and J 3 bases short, with 11 bases between. This CDR3 is built from 15 residues. Germline V CDR1 and CDR2: TSWWSYY, QGS. The CDR3 DNA is TGTGCTCTTGGGGAACTAGTATGGGGATCCGATAAACTCATCTTT. It codes for CALGELVWGSDKLIF.